This TCR beta chain was sequenced for a study of CD8 T cells in Susac syndrome. Comments on this clonotype: Its antigen is not identified.

Per germline, CDR1 SEHNR and CDR2 FQNEAQ (reference sequence). There are 14 residues in the CDR3. V was cut by 2 bases and J by 1 base, with 8 bases left in between. RNA amounts of 0.5 to 1 ug underwent reverse transcription with random hexamers. One entry per CDR3 protein, called by TCRdb with MiXCR from the immunoSEQ multiplex PCR reads. The table lists some 50,000 distinct CDR3 sequences, 95% of them singletons. General study results and limits: The study recognized that the number of individuals in its TCR sequencing and HLA analysis was relatively small.

V is TRBV7-9 and J is TRBJ1-1; D is uncertain. The sequence was collected from a human donor with Susac syndrome. What was sequenced was CD8+ T cells from PBMCs. The CDR3 DNA reads TGTGCCAGCAGCTTAAAGCAGCAGAACACTGAAGCTTTCTTT. Protein product: CASSLKQQNTEAFF.